The clone carrying this T cell receptor (beta chain) was counted a single time. Its cognate antigen is unknown. The entry originates in a study of cytomegalovirus exposure and HLA in healthy donors. Study findings and constraints: The majority of CMV-associated TCR beta chains were reported as apparently HLA-restricted in a later analysis.

V lost 5 bases to trimming and J lost 10 bases, with 15 bases between them. The germline CDR1 and CDR2 sequences are LNHDA and SQIVND (reference sequence). CDR3 length: 13 amino acids. Healthy bone marrow donors made up the donor group. A multiplex PCR was run with 60 Vbeta primers and 13 Jbeta primers. The method was immunoSEQ multiplex PCR; TCRdb's version includes in-frame clones alone and lacks a portion of them. This table holds roughly 65,000 clones, about 80% found once. Sequenced material: PBMCs. The V call is TRBV19, the J call TRBJ2-1; a possible D gene is TRBD1 (5 bases). The receptor comes from a woman in her 30s in good health and CMV-seronegative. The CDR3 bases are TGTGCCAGTAGTCCGGGCAGGGTGGGAGAGCAGTTCTTC. It translates to CASSPGRVGEQFF.